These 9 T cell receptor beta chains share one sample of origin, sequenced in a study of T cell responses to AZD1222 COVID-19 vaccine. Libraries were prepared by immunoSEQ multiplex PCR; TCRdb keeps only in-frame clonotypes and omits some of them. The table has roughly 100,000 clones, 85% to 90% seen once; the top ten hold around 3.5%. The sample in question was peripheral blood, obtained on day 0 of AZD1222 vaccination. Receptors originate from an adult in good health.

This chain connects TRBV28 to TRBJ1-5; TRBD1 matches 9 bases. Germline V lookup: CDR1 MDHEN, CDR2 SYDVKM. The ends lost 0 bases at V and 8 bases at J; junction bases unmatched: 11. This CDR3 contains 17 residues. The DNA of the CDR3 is TGTGCCAGCAGTTTATGGGGGGGACAGGGAAGGGCCGAGCCCCAGCATTTT. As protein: CASSLWGGQGRAEPQHF.

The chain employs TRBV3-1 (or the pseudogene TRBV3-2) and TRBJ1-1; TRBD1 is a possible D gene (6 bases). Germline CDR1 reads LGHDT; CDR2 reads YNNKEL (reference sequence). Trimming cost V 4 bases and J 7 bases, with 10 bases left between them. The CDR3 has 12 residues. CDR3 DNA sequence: TGTGCCAGCAGCCGAGGACAGCTTGAAGCTTTCTTT. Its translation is CASSRGQLEAFF.

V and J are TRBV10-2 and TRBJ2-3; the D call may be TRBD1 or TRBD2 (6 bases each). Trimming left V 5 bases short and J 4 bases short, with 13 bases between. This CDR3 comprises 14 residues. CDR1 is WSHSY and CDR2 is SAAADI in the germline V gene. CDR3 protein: CASSTGAWSDTQYF. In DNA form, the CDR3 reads TGCGCCAGCAGTACGGGGGCGTGGTCAGATACGCAGTATTTT.

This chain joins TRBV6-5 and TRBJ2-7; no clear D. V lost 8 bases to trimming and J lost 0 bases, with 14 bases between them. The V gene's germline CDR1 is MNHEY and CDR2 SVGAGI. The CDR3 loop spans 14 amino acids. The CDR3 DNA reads TGTGCCAGCGAGCGATACAGCCGCTCCTACGAGCAGTACTTC. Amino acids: CASERYSRSYEQYF.

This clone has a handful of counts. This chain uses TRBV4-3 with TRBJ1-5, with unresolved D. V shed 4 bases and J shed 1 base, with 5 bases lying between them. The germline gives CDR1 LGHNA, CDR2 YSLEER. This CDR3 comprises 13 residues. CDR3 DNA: TGCGCCAGCAGCCCGACGAGCAATCAGCCCCAGCATTTT. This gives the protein CASSPTSNQPQHF.

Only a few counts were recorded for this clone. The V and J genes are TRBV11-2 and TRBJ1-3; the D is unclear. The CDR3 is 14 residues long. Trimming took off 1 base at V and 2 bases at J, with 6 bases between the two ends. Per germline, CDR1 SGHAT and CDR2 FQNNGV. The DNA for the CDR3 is TGTGCCAGCAGCTTAGGGTACCCTGGAAACACCATATATTTT. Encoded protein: CASSLGYPGNTIYF.

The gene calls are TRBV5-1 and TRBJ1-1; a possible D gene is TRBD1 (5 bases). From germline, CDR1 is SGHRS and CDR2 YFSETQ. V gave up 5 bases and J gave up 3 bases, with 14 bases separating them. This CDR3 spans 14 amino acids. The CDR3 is CASSWSRGDTEAFF. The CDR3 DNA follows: TGCGCCAGCAGTTGGAGTAGAGGGGACACTGAAGCTTTCTTT.

CDR3 residues: CATSRVSVHEQYF. For the CDR3, the DNA is TGTGCCACCAGCAGAGTTTCAGTCCACGAGCAGTACTTC. The chain joins TRBV15 to TRBJ2-7, with D unresolved. CDR3 length equals 13 residues. V lost 1 base to trimming and J lost 5 bases, with 9 bases between them. Germline values: CDR1 LNHNV, CDR2 YYDKDF (reference sequence).

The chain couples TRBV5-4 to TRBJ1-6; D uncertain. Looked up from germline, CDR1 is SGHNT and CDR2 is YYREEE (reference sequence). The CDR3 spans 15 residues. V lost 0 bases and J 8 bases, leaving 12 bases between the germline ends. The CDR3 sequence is CASSLAGVSHSPLHF. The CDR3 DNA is TGTGCCAGCAGCTTGGCTGGGGTATCTCATTCACCCCTCCACTTT. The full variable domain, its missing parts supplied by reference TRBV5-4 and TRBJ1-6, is ETGVTQSPTHLIKTRGQQVTLRCSSQSGHNTVSWYQQALGQGPQFIFQYYREEENGRGNFPPRFSGLQFPNYSSELNVNALELDDSALYLCASSLAGVSHSPLHFGNGTRLTVT.